This TCR beta chain was recorded in a study of T cell clonotyping in hematopoietic cell transplantation. Overall study context: Cytoreduction preceded collection of pretransplant recipient samples. The study's findings and limits: Graft donor and pretransplant recipient Inverse Simpson Index values predicted broader posttransplant TCR diversity. No sorting was done, leaving CD4 and CD8 contributions mixed.

Produced via immunoSEQ multiplex PCR; TCRdb's table is partial and in-frame only. The sample lists 49,000 or so clones, approximately 80% occurring once. Time point defined: recipient sample about 28 days before transplant, after cytoreduction. In germline, CDR1 is SGHRS, CDR2 YFSETQ. The CDR3 runs to 14 residues. Trimming cost V 5 bases and J 2 bases, with 13 bases left between them. As to this clone: Its antigen remains unidentified.

The sample here was peripheral blood mononuclear cells, taken before stem cell transplant. The sequence was obtained from a man in his sixties with myelodysplastic syndrome. Some clones in this sample may be carry-over from other donors' samples. The chain employs TRBV5-1 and TRBJ2-5, with D perhaps assigned TRBD1 or TRBD2 (5 bases each). CDR3 sequence: CASSRDGRQETQYF. The CDR3 DNA sequence: TGCGCCAGCAGTCGGGACGGTAGACAAGAGACCCAGTACTTC.